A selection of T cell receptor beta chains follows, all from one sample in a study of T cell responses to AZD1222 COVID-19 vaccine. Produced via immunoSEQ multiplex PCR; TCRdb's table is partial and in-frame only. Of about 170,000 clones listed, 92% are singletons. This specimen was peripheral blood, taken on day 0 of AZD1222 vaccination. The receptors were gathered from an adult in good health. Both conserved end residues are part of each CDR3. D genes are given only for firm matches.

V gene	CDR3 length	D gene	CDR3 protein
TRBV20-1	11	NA	CSASYNTEAFF
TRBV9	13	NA	CASSSGLIYGYTF
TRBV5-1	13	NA	CASSFTGNQPQHF
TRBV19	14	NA	CASTRGIGPYEQYF
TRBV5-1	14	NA	CASSFNGRGGPQFF
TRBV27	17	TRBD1	CASSLSLWGQGGSPLHF
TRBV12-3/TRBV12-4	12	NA	CASSLIGGGYTF
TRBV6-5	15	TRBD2	CASRGSGVPSYEQYF
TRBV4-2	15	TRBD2	CASSQNSGSYYEQYF
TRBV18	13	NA	CASSPSGAAGQYF